Given below is one T cell receptor (beta chain) in context. This sample was included in a study of OX40 agonist ivuxolimab in advanced cancers. Whole-study context: Treatment of patients was with ivuxolimab, an agonistic anti-OX40 (CD134) antibody. Three patients, one with hepatocellular carcinoma and two with cutaneous melanoma, achieved partial responses.

Germline values: CDR1 MNHNY, CDR2 SVGAGI (reference sequence). After removal of 6 bases from V and 4 bases from J, the junction contained 5 bases not matched to a gene. This CDR3 spans 14 amino acids. The method was immunoSEQ multiplex PCR; TCRdb's version includes in-frame clones alone and lacks a portion of them. This table holds over 60,000 clones, roughly 85% found once. The chain combines TRBV6-6 with TRBJ2-2; 7 bases agree with TRBD2. This TCR was recovered from an adult with an advanced solid tumor such as melanoma, head and neck, liver or kidney cancer. Specimen: CD4+ or CD8+ T cells sorted from blood, collected in a trial of the OX40 agonist ivuxolimab. The CDR3 DNA reads TGTGCCAGCAGCCCGGGAGGCGCCACCGGGGAGCTGTTTTTT. This sequence encodes CASSPGGATGELFF.